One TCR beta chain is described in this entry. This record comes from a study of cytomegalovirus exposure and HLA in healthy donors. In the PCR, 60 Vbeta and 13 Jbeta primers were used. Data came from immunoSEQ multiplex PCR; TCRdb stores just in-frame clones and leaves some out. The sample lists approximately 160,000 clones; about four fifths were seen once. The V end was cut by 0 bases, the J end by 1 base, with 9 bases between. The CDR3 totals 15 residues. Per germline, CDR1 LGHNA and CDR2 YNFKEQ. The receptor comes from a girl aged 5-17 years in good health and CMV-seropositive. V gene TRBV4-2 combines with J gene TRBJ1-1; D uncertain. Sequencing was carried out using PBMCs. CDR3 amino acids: CASSQEGTANTEAFF. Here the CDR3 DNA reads TGTGCCAGCAGCCAAGAGGGCACAGCGAACACTGAAGCTTTCTTT.